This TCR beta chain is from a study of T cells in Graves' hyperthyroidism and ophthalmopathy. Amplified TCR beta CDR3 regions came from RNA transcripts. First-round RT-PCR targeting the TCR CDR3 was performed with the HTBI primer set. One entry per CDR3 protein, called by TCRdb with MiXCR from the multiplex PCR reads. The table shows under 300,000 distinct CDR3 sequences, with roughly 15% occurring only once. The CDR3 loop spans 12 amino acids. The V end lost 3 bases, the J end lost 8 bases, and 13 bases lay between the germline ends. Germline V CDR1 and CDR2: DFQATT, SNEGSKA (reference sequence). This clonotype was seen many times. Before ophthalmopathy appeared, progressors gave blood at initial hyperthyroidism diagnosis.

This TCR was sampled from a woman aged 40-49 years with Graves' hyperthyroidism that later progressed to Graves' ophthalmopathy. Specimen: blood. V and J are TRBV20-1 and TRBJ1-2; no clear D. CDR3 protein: CSASSRRAGYTF. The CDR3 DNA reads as TGCAGTGCTAGTAGCCGCCGGGCGGGCTACACCTTC.